The source of this T cell receptor (beta chain) is a study of chronic HIV infection and antiretroviral therapy. In its sample, this clonotype was seen a few times. Per the germline V gene, CDR1 is SGHAT and CDR2 is FQDESV (reference sequence). Trimming at V came to 5 bases and at J to 6 bases, leaving 15 bases not matched to a gene. The CDR3 spans 17 residues. TCRdb analysed the 5' RACE reads with MiXCR anew, one entry per CDR3 protein. Counted here are approximately 30,000 distinct CDR3 sequences, roughly 9.1% occurring once; the ten biggest clones make up 2.5%. V is TRBV11-1 and J is TRBJ2-3, with 9 bases aligning to TRBD2. The source material was peripheral blood. This TCR was sampled from an adult who had HIV and had not received antiretroviral therapy, or was an uninfected healthy control (not recorded which). CDR3 nucleotides: TGTGCCAGCAGCCAGCATCGCACGCGGGGGGGGCCGGATACGCAGTATTTT. Amino acids: CASSQHRTRGGPDTQYF.